The 20 T cell receptor beta chains presented below share a single source sample, sequenced in a study of shared clonotypes between healthy human individuals. The protocol was immunoSEQ multiplex PCR, while the TCRdb copy is restricted to in-frame clones and leaves out a portion. The table records millions of clones, around 95% of them present only once. The sequenced sample consisted of naive CD4+ T cells sorted from blood. Subset defined: CD45RA+ positively selected. The receptors stem from a man between 18 and 29 years old in good health.

This chain joins TRBV7-2 and TRBJ2-1, with 9 nucleotides matching TRBD2. V shed 0 bases, J shed 1 base, and the junction held 4 bases outside the gene matches. The germline gives CDR1 SGHTA, CDR2 FQGNSA. This CDR3 contains 17 residues. CDR3 residues: CASSLAASGISYNEQFF. CDR3 bases: TGTGCCAGCAGCTTAGCGGCTAGCGGGATATCCTACAATGAGCAGTTCTTC. Full variable domain (missing parts from reference TRBV7-2 and TRBJ2-1): GAGVSQSPSNKVTEKGKDVELRCDPISGHTALYWYRQSLGQGLEFLIYFQGNSAPDKSGLPSDRFSAERTGGSVSTLTIQRTQQEDSAVYLCASSLAASGISYNEQFFGPGTRLTVL.

V and J are TRBV6-5 and TRBJ2-4, with 7 bases that match TRBD1. CDR3 length: 13 residues. Germline V gene sequence: CDR1 MNHEY, CDR2 SVGAGI. Trimming at V came to 6 bases and at J to 5 bases, leaving 4 bases not matched to a gene. The CDR3 DNA reads TGTGCCAGCAGCAGGACAGGAGAAAACATTCAGTACTTC. This codes for CASSRTGENIQYF.

The V and J genes are TRBV6-5 and TRBJ2-5; D is unresolved. CDR1 is MNHEY, CDR2 SVGAGI, per germline. Between the trimmed V and J ends, which lost 6 bases and 1 base, there was a span of 6 bases. The CDR3 covers 12 residues. CDR3 nucleotides: TGTGCCAGCAGGGACGGCCAAGAGACCCAGTACTTC. Protein product: CASRDGQETQYF.

The V and J genes are TRBV2 and TRBJ1-4; weak D call: TRBD1 (5 bases). Germline V lookup: CDR1 SNHLY, CDR2 FYNNEI. This CDR3 spans 12 amino acids. V was shortened by 6 bases and J by 8 bases, with 10 bases between the two germline ends. Here the CDR3 reads CASRGEGEKLFF. CDR3 DNA: TGTGCCAGCAGGGGGGAGGGGGAAAAACTGTTTTTT.

A single count supports this clone. The junction differs from germline at one of its ends, possibly a read error. The chain joins TRBV7-7 to TRBJ2-2; D possibly matches TRBD1 or TRBD2 (5 bases each). CDR3 length equals 13 residues. The germline CDR1 and CDR2 sequences are SSHAT and FNYEAQ (reference sequence). CDR3 DNA sequence: TGTGCTAGCAGCAAACAGGAGGTCGGGGAGCTGTTTTTT. Translated, it gives CASSKQEVGELFF.

The V and J genes are TRBV5-1 and TRBJ2-5; D may be TRBD1 or TRBD2 (5 bases each). The CDR3 spans 11 residues. Germline CDR1 reads SGHRS; CDR2 reads YFSETQ. V was shortened by 5 bases and J by 8 bases, with 10 bases between the two germline ends. This CDR3 is CASRGVDTQYF. CDR3 DNA sequence: TGCGCCAGCAGGGGGGTGGATACCCAGTACTTC.

The chain employs TRBV6-5 and TRBJ2-1, with TRBD2 matching 9 bases. CDR1 MNHEY and CDR2 SVGAGI come from the germline V gene. J lost 15 bases, V lost 8 bases, and 17 bases had no gene match. The CDR3 covers 14 residues. In DNA, the CDR3 is TGTGCCAGCGGTAGACCCGGGACTAGCTTTAGCCCGTTCTTC. It codes for CASGRPGTSFSPFF.

This chain links TRBV2 with TRBJ2-7; D is uncertain. The ends were cut back, 6 bases at V and 4 bases at J, with 16 bases in the middle. Germline V lookup: CDR1 SNHLY, CDR2 FYNNEI. This CDR3 contains 14 residues. The CDR3 spells CASSNGPLSYEQYF. CDR3 DNA sequence: TGTGCCAGCAGCAACGGACCACTGTCTTACGAGCAGTACTTC.

The chain recombines TRBV6-1 with TRBJ1-2; 10 bases are a match to TRBD1. The CDR3 runs 16 residues. CDR1 and CDR2 from the germline V gene are MNHNS and SASEGT. The V and J ends lost 6 bases and 6 bases, in that order; junction bases with no gene match: 13. In nucleotides, the CDR3 is TGTGCCAGCAGCGAACTGCCGGGACAGGGGATTGATGGCTACACCTTC. It codes for CASSELPGQGIDGYTF.

The rearrangement links TRBV5-1 to TRBJ2-3; D perhaps matches TRBD2 (6 bases). The germline V gene has CDR1 SGHRS and CDR2 YFSETQ. Trimming removed 1 base from V and 0 bases from J, with 9 bases in between. This CDR3 is 15 amino acids long. Here the CDR3 reads CASSLWGDSTDTQYF. As DNA, the CDR3 is TGCGCCAGCAGCTTGTGGGGGGATAGCACAGATACGCAGTATTTT.

The chain couples TRBV30 to TRBJ2-7, with a weak D call TRBD2 (6 bases). CDR1 is GTSNPN, CDR2 SVGIG, per germline (reference sequence). This CDR3 spans 15 amino acids. V was clipped by 2 bases and J by 6 bases, with 20 bases between them. This CDR3 is CAWSIFAGTLSEQYF. CDR3 nucleotide sequence: TGTGCCTGGAGTATTTTTGCGGGGACTCTCTCCGAGCAGTACTTC.

The rearrangement uses TRBV11-2 and TRBJ2-7, with 7 positions matching TRBD2. The CDR3 is made up of 15 amino acids. V gave up 0 bases and J gave up 7 bases; unmatched junction bases: 9. Germline CDR1 and CDR2: SGHAT and FQNNGV. The CDR3, as DNA: TGTGCCAGCAGCTTAGACGGGAGGAGCCGGGGGGAGCAGTACTTC. Translated, it gives CASSLDGRSRGEQYF.

The V and J genes are TRBV5-1 and TRBJ2-5; D perhaps matches TRBD2 (5 bases). CDR1 and CDR2 (germline): SGHRS, YFSETQ. V gave up 1 base and J gave up 5 bases, with 15 bases separating them. The CDR3 length is 15 residues. CDR3 in DNA: TGCGCCAGCAGCTTGTCAGTCAGCGGATTTGAGACCCAGTACTTC. Amino acid sequence: CASSLSVSGFETQYF.

The chain has TRBV10-2 and TRBJ1-2; D not resolved. Between the trimmed V and J ends, which lost 2 bases and 1 base, there was a span of 8 bases. Germline lookup yields CDR1 WSHSY and CDR2 SAAADI. CDR3 length: 14 amino acids. CDR3: CASSEGRGNYGYTF. The CDR3 DNA follows: TGCGCCAGCAGTGAGGGGCGGGGTAACTATGGCTACACCTTC.

The chain uses TRBV7-9 and TRBJ2-3; D is ambiguous. Trimming left V 5 bases short and J 2 bases short, with 11 bases between. The length of the CDR3 is 14 residues. The germline gives CDR1 SEHNR, CDR2 FQNEAQ (reference sequence). CDR3 region: CASSPYGVTDTQYF. The CDR3 DNA is TGTGCCAGCAGCCCGTACGGAGTCACAGATACGCAGTATTTT.

This chain connects TRBV2 to TRBJ1-5; D may be TRBD1 (5 bases). The length of the CDR3 is 12 residues. Germline CDR1 reads SNHLY; CDR2 reads FYNNEI. V lost 7 bases and J 4 bases, leaving 8 bases between the germline ends. CDR3 nucleotide sequence: TGTGCCAGCACGGGGGAGAATCAGCCCCAGCATTTT. This gives the protein CASTGENQPQHF.

This chain joins TRBV19 and TRBJ2-1; D unclear. CDR1 and CDR2 from the germline V gene are LNHDA and SQIVND (reference sequence). The CDR3 runs to 16 residues. Trimming pared 1 base from V and 3 bases from J, leaving 13 bases between. The CDR3 DNA reads as TGTGCCAGTAGTATAGCCCCGAGTGTCTTCTACAATGAGCAGTTCTTC. This encodes CASSIAPSVFYNEQFF. The full variable domain, completed using reference TRBV19 and TRBJ2-1, is DGGITQSPKYLFRKEGQNVTLSCEQNLNHDAMYWYRQDPGQGLRLIYYSQIVNDFQKGDIAEGYSVSREKKESFPLTVTSAQKNPTAFYLCASSIAPSVFYNEQFFGPGTRLTVL.

The rearrangement joins TRBV27 to TRBJ2-6, with a weak D call TRBD2 (5 bases). CDR3 length equals 17 residues. Per the germline V gene, CDR1 is MNHEY and CDR2 is SMNVEV (reference sequence). V was trimmed by 10 bases and J by 0 bases, leaving 19 bases between them. This chain's CDR3 is CATATEGSLSGANVLTF. Here the CDR3 DNA reads TGTGCCACCGCCACTGAGGGATCCCTCTCTGGGGCCAACGTCCTGACTTTC.

Here the CDR3 reads CASSLDRERGREQYF. The CDR3 nucleotides read TGCGCCAGCAGCTTGGACCGGGAACGAGGAAGGGAGCAGTACTTC. The V and J genes are TRBV5-1 and TRBJ2-7, with a weak D call TRBD2 (5 bases). V lost 0 bases and J 7 bases, leaving 17 bases between the germline ends. The CDR3 contains 15 residues. In germline, CDR1 is SGHRS, CDR2 YFSETQ.

The CDR3 here is CAWSKTGTGNYGYTF. The CDR3 DNA follows: TGTGCCTGGAGTAAAACCGGGACAGGGAACTATGGCTACACCTTC. The chain has TRBV30 and TRBJ1-2; 9 positions agree with TRBD1. CDR3 length: 15 residues. V shed 2 bases, J shed 2 bases, and the junction held 6 bases outside the gene matches. Germline CDR1 is GTSNPN and CDR2 is SVGIG (reference sequence).